A single sample is the source of the 7 T cell receptor beta chains below, sequenced in a study of shared clonotypes between healthy human individuals. TCRdb keeps only in-frame clones here, not all; method: immunoSEQ multiplex PCR. The sample records roughly 170,000 clones, approximately 60% being singletons. Specimen: memory CD4+ T cells sorted from blood. The subset here: CD45RA-negative fraction. Receptors originate from a man aged 25 to 40 in good health.

This clone was seen more than once but under ten times. The chain couples TRBV5-4 to TRBJ2-7, with 7 bases fitting TRBD1. CDR1 SGHNT and CDR2 YYREEE come from the germline V gene (reference sequence). The CDR3 runs 16 residues. V lost 4 bases and J lost 1; bases outside the gene matches: 11. CDR3 nucleotides: TGTGCCAGCAGCCTAGAGGGATGGGACAGATCCTACGAGCAGTACTTC. Protein product: CASSLEGWDRSYEQYF.

The genes are TRBV25-1 and TRBJ2-3, with 7 bases identical to TRBD2. Germline V gene data show CDR1 as MGHDK and CDR2 as SYGVNS. This CDR3 spans 15 amino acids. J was trimmed by 1 base and V by 0 bases; bases with no gene match: 1. The CDR3 region has the DNA TGTGCCAGCAGTGAATATGCGGGAGGCACAGATACGCAGTATTTT. Protein: CASSEYAGGTDTQYF.

Only a few counts were recorded for this clone. Other DNA sequences in the sample encode the same CDR3. The chain uses TRBV11-2 and TRBJ2-1; D gene uncertain. This CDR3 is built from 14 residues. Germline values: CDR1 SGHAT, CDR2 FQNNGV. V was pared by 1 base and J by 1 base, with 5 bases between. The CDR3 sequence: CASSLGPSYNEQFF. CDR3 DNA: TGTGCCAGCAGCTTAGGCCCTTCCTACAATGAGCAGTTCTTC.

The chain employs TRBV4-2 and TRBJ1-4; D possibly corresponds to TRBD1 (5 bases). V was clipped by 8 bases and J by 3 bases, with 10 bases between them. In germline, CDR1 is LGHNA, CDR2 YNFKEQ. The CDR3 is made up of 13 amino acids. The CDR3, as DNA: TGTGCCAGCCAGAAGGGACCTAATGAAAAACTGTTTTTT. Translated, it gives CASQKGPNEKLFF.

This chain links TRBV4-1 with TRBJ2-3; D is ambiguous. The CDR3 has 13 residues. V lost 6 bases and J lost 5, with 12 bases in between. Germline CDR1 MGHRA, CDR2 YSYEKL. In DNA, the CDR3 is TGCGCCAGCAGTCTCCTCGTGGGAGATACGCAGTATTTT. Its translation: CASSLLVGDTQYF.

This clone appeared a few times. The rearrangement joins TRBV2 to TRBJ2-7; possible D gene TRBD1, 5 bases. CDR1 is SNHLY, CDR2 FYNNEI, per germline. Between the trimmed V and J ends, which lost 1 base and 6 bases, there was a span of 13 bases. The CDR3 is 14 residues long. The CDR3 loop reads CASSEGTWASEQYF. CDR3 DNA: TGTGCCAGCAGTGAAGGGACATGGGCCTCCGAGCAGTACTTC.

This rearrangement joins TRBV7-2 to TRBJ2-1, with 9 bases identical to TRBD2. Germline V gene sequence: CDR1 SGHTA, CDR2 FQGNSA. The ends lost 5 bases at V and 7 bases at J; junction bases unmatched: 12. This CDR3 is built from 16 residues. The CDR3 here is CASSPELAGVGNEQFF. CDR3 in DNA: TGTGCCAGCAGCCCGGAGTTAGCGGGAGTCGGAAATGAGCAGTTCTTC. Using reference TRBV7-2 and TRBJ2-1 for the parts outside the CDR3, the full variable domain is GAGVSQSPSNKVTEKGKDVELRCDPISGHTALYWYRQSLGQGLEFLIYFQGNSAPDKSGLPSDRFSAERTGGSVSTLTIQRTQQEDSAVYLCASSPELAGVGNEQFFGPGTRLTVL.